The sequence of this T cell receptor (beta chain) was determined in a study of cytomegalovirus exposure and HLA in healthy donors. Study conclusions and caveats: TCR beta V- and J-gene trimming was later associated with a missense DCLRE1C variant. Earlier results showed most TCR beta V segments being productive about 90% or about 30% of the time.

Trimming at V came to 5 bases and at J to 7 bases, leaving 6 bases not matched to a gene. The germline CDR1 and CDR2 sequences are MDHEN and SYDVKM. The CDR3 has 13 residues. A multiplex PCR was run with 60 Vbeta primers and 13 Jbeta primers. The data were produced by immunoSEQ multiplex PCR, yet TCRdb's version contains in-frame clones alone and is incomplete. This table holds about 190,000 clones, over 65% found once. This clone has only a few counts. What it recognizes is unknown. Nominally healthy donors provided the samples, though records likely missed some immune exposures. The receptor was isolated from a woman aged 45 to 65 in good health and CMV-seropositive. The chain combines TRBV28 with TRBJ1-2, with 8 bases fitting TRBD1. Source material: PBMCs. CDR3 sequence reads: CASSTDRVGGYTF. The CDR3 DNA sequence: TGTGCCAGCAGTACGGACAGGGTAGGTGGCTACACCTTC.